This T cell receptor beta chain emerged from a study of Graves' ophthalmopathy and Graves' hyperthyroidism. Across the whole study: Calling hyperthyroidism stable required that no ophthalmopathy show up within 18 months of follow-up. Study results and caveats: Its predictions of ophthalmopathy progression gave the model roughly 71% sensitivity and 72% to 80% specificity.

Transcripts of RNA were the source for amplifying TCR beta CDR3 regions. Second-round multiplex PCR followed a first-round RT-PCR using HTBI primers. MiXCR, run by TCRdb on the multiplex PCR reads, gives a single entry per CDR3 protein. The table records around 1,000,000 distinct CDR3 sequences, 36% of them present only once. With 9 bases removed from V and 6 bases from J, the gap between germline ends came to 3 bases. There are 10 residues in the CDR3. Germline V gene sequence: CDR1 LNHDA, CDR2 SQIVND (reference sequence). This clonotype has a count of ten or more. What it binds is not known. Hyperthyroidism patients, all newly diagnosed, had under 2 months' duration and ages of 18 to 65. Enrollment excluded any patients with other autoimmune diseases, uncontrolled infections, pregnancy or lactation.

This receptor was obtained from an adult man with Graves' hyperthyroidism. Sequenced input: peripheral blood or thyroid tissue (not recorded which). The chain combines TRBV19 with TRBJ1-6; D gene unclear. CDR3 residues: CASGNSPLHF. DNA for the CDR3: TGTGCCAGCGGTAATTCACCCCTCCACTTT. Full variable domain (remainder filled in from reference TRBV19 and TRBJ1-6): DGGITQSPKYLFRKEGQNVTLSCEQNLNHDAMYWYRQDPGQGLRLIYYSQIVNDFQKGDIAEGYSVSREKKESFPLTVTSAQKNPTAFYLCASGNSPLHFGNGTRLTVT.